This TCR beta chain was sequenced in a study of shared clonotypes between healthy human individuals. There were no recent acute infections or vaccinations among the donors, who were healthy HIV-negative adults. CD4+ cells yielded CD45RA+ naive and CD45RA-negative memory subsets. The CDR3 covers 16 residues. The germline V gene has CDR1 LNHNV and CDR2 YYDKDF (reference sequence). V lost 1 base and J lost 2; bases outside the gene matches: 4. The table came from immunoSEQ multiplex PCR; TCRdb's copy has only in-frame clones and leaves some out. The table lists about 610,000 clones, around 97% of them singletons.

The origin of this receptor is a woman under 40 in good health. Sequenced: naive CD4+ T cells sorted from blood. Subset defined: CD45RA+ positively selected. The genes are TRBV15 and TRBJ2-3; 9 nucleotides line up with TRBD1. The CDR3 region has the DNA TGTGCCACCAGCAGAGCAACAGGGGGCAACACAGATACGCAGTATTTT. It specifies CATSRATGGNTDTQYF.